These 32 T cell receptor beta chains came from one sample sequenced in a study of shared clonotypes between healthy human individuals. Sequencing was performed with immunoSEQ multiplex PCR; in TCRdb, only in-frame clones are kept and a portion is missing. The table has 800,000 or so clones, about 97% seen once; the top ten hold about 0.25%. Selected positively for CCR7 and CD45RO-negative, naive CD8 cells excluded terminally differentiated effector memory CD45RA+ cells. The specimen was naive CD8+ T cells sorted from blood. The receptors stem from a man aged 25-45 years in good health.

The chain carries TRBV29-1 and TRBJ1-3; 7 bases match TRBD1. The V gene end was trimmed by 5 bases and the J gene end by 4 bases; junction bases not matched to a gene: 11. Germline V gene lookup returns CDR1 SQVTM and CDR2 ANQGSEA. The CDR3 extends over 15 amino acids. The CDR3 loop is CSVTGQGVRGNTIYF. CDR3 nucleotides: TGCAGCGTTACCGGGCAGGGGGTTCGAGGAAACACCATATATTTT.

The J gene is TRBJ2-1, the V gene TRBV6-5; maybe TRBD1 (5 bases). V lost 8 bases to trimming and J lost 8 bases, with 22 bases between them. This CDR3 has 15 residues. Germline loops: CDR1 MNHEY, CDR2 SVGAGI. The DNA of the CDR3 is TGTGCCAGCGGACACGGTGAGGCCCCTGGGGATGAGCAGTTCTTC. Translating gives CASGHGEAPGDEQFF.

The J gene is TRBJ2-5, the V gene TRBV10-3; 7 bases are a match to TRBD2. The CDR3 runs to 12 residues. CDR1 and CDR2 (germline): ENHRY, SYGVKD. The V gene end was trimmed by 10 bases and the J gene end by 5 bases; junction bases not matched to a gene: 7. The CDR3 DNA reads TGTGCCAACGAGGGACTATCTGAGACCCAGTACTTC. Translating gives CANEGLSETQYF.

V is TRBV27 and J is TRBJ1-5, with 7 bases fitting TRBD1. The CDR3 consists of 15 residues. Unmatched junction bases numbered 10, after V lost 6 bases and J lost 5 bases. Germline CDR1 is MNHEY and CDR2 is SMNVEV (reference sequence). Written as DNA, the CDR3 is TGTGCCAGCAGAACTCGACAGGGACGCGATCAGCCCCAGCATTTT. The encoded protein is CASRTRQGRDQPQHF.

Of note for this clone: The sample holds other DNA sequences that translate to the same CDR3. The rearrangement uses TRBV28 and TRBJ2-7; D possibly corresponds to TRBD2 (5 bases). This CDR3 region has 12 residues. V was shortened by 5 bases and J by 3 bases, with 8 bases between the two germline ends. Per the germline V gene, CDR1 is MDHEN and CDR2 is SYDVKM. The CDR3 here is CASSPGNYEQYF. For the CDR3, the DNA is TGTGCCAGCAGTCCCGGGAACTACGAGCAGTACTTC.

The DNA for the CDR3 is TGTGCCAGCAGTTCCTCCAGGGAAGGCTACGAGCAGTACTTC. It yields the protein CASSSSREGYEQYF. This sequence joins TRBV6-5 and TRBJ2-7, with D perhaps TRBD1 (5 bases). The V end lost 4 bases, the J end lost 3 bases, and 13 bases lay between the germline ends. The germline V gene has CDR1 MNHEY and CDR2 SVGAGI. The CDR3 consists of 14 residues.

V and J are TRBV6-6 and TRBJ2-3; no firm D call. The V and J ends lost 2 bases and 4 bases respectively, with 7 bases between them. From germline, CDR1 is MNHNY and CDR2 SVGAGI (reference sequence). The CDR3 consists of 13 residues. The CDR3 DNA follows: TGTGCCAGCAGTTACGTGTCAGCAGATACGCAGTATTTT. Translated, it gives CASSYVSADTQYF.

This clone was observed a few times. This chain connects TRBV9 to TRBJ2-1, with 7 bases aligning to TRBD1. The germline CDR1 and CDR2 sequences are SGDLS and YYNGEE. The CDR3 contains 14 residues. V trimming: 4 bases; J trimming: 7 bases; junction bases outside the gene matches: 8. The CDR3: CASSIRQGSNEQFF. CDR3 DNA: TGTGCCAGCAGCATCCGACAGGGTTCAAATGAGCAGTTCTTC.

The chain has TRBV7-8 and TRBJ2-7; 7 positions agree with TRBD1. From germline, CDR1 is SGHVS and CDR2 FQNEAQ. J gave up 4 bases and V 5 bases, and 8 bases lay outside the gene matches. The CDR3 length is 14 residues. The CDR3 DNA follows: TGTGCCAGCAGCCCGATCGGGACAGTGTACGAGCAGTACTTC. It codes for CASSPIGTVYEQYF. Variable domain in full (rest from reference TRBV7-8 and TRBJ2-7): GAGVSQSPRYKVAKRGQDVALRCDPISGHVSLFWYQQALGQGPEFLTYFQNEAQLDKSGLPSDRFFAERPEGSVSTLKIQRTQQEDSAVYLCASSPIGTVYEQYFGPGTRLTVT.

The chain couples TRBV28 to TRBJ2-7, with 7 positions matching TRBD2. Germline CDR1 and CDR2: MDHEN and SYDVKM. The CDR3 spans 15 residues. V shed 6 bases and J 1 base; nucleotides not matched to a gene: 9. The CDR3 loop is CASSPWAAGSYEQYF. Here the CDR3 DNA reads TGTGCCAGCAGCCCCTGGGCAGCGGGGTCCTACGAGCAGTACTTC.

This chain joins TRBV5-6 and TRBJ1-4; possible D gene TRBD1, 5 bases. The V end lost 2 bases, the J end lost 4 bases, and 9 bases lay between the germline ends. The CDR3 sequence is 14 residues long. Germline values: CDR1 SGHDT, CDR2 YYEEEE. The CDR3 region has the DNA TGTGCCAGCAGCTTCAGACAGAGTAATGAAAAACTGTTTTTT. Translating gives CASSFRQSNEKLFF.

The CDR3 reads CASSIVLGDIQYF. The DNA of the CDR3 is TGTGCCAGTAGTATAGTATTGGGAGACATTCAGTACTTC. The chain is built from TRBV19 and TRBJ2-4; D might be TRBD2 (5 bases). This CDR3 is 13 amino acids long. Looked up from germline, CDR1 is LNHDA and CDR2 is SQIVND (reference sequence). The V and J ends lost 1 base and 8 bases respectively, with 9 bases between them.

This clone has a single count. This chain connects TRBV9 to TRBJ2-7; maybe TRBD2 (5 bases). Germline V lookup: CDR1 SGDLS, CDR2 YYNGEE. With 0 bases removed from V and 2 bases from J, the gap between germline ends came to 12 bases. The CDR3 length is 15 residues. CDR3 residues: CASSVDSGTTYEQYF. In nucleotides, the CDR3 is TGTGCCAGCAGCGTAGACTCGGGAACCACCTACGAGCAGTACTTC.

V usage is TRBV7-2 and J usage is TRBJ2-7, with D unresolved. The CDR3 consists of 16 residues. The germline V gene encodes CDR1 SGHTA and CDR2 FQGNSA. V lost 4 bases and J lost 2, with 18 bases in between. The CDR3 nucleotides are TGTGCCAGCAGCTCCCCGGGCAGCCTTTTAACCTACGAGCAGTACTTC. Protein: CASSSPGSLLTYEQYF.

This chain uses TRBV27 with TRBJ1-2; D is uncertain. The CDR3 totals 13 residues. V was cut by 0 bases and J by 8 bases, with 10 bases left in between. The V gene's germline CDR1 is MNHEY and CDR2 SMNVEV (reference sequence). This chain's CDR3 is CASSLSYRGGYTF. CDR3 DNA: TGTGCCAGCAGTTTATCGTACAGAGGCGGCTACACCTTC.

The count of this clone is one. The CDR3 region is CASSFAPGAYEQYF. The CDR3 DNA reads TGTGCCAGCAGCTTTGCTCCCGGGGCCTACGAGCAGTACTTC. The chain is built from TRBV7-3 and TRBJ2-7, with a tentative D call TRBD2 (5 bases). The V and J ends lost 3 bases and 2 bases respectively, with 11 bases between them. The CDR3 sequence is 14 residues long. Germline lookup yields CDR1 SGHTA and CDR2 FQGTGA.

The chain has TRBV7-9 and TRBJ2-7; D is uncertain. Trimming stripped 3 bases from V and 5 bases from J, with 14 bases between. Germline values: CDR1 SEHNR, CDR2 FQNEAQ (reference sequence). The CDR3 extends over 14 amino acids. The CDR3 spells CASSLTPGPNEQYF. The CDR3 nucleotides read TGTGCCAGCAGCTTGACCCCGGGCCCCAACGAGCAGTACTTC.

The chain carries TRBV7-2 and TRBJ1-2, with D tentatively TRBD1 (6 bases). Germline V gives CDR1 SGHTA, CDR2 FQGNSA. V lost 1 base to trimming and J lost 6 bases, with 6 bases between them. The CDR3 is made up of 12 amino acids. CDR3 loop: CASSLGTDGYTF. The CDR3 nucleotides are TGTGCCAGCAGCTTAGGGACAGATGGCTACACCTTC.

The V and J genes are TRBV7-9 and TRBJ2-7; possible D gene TRBD1, 5 bases. V lost 0 bases, J lost 0 bases, and 9 bases lay in between. The CDR3 runs 15 residues. From germline, CDR1 is SEHNR and CDR2 FQNEAQ (reference sequence). CDR3 region: CASSLADSSSYEQYF. As DNA, the CDR3 is TGTGCCAGCAGCTTAGCCGACAGCAGCTCCTACGAGCAGTACTTC.

J is TRBJ2-1 and V is TRBV11-3, with 9 nucleotides matching TRBD1. Losses at the gene ends were 4 bases for V and 4 bases for J; bases not matched to a gene: 8. The CDR3 covers 16 residues. Germline CDR1 and CDR2: SGHNT and YENEEA. DNA of the CDR3: TGTGCCAGCAGCTCCACTGACAGGGGGAGATACAATGAGCAGTTCTTC. Protein: CASSSTDRGRYNEQFF. The variable domain in full, completed from reference TRBV11-3 and TRBJ2-1, reads EAGVVQSPRYKIIEKKQPVAFWCNPISGHNTLYWYLQNLGQGPELLIRYENEEAVDDSQLPKDRFSAERLKGVDSTLKIQPAELGDSAVYLCASSSTDRGRYNEQFFGPGTRLTVL.

This clone was observed once. This chain links TRBV5-5 with TRBJ2-7; 16 bases are a match to TRBD2. Germline values: CDR1 SGHKS, CDR2 YYEKEE (reference sequence). V gave up 2 bases and J gave up 5 bases; unmatched junction bases: 10. This CDR3 is 18 amino acids long. The CDR3 bases are TGTGCCAGCAGCTTTCCGGGACTAGCGGGAGGGCTTAGCCACGAGCAGTACTTC. It translates to CASSFPGLAGGLSHEQYF.

The J gene is TRBJ2-7, the V gene TRBV28; 10 bases line up with TRBD2. Germline loops: CDR1 MDHEN, CDR2 SYDVKM. CDR3 length equals 15 residues. V shed 1 base, J shed 7 bases, and the junction held 7 bases outside the gene matches. For the CDR3, the DNA is TGTGCCAGCAGTTTATTGCTAGCGGGAGCTGGGGAGCAGTACTTC. It encodes CASSLLLAGAGEQYF. Variable domain in full (rest from reference TRBV28 and TRBJ2-7): DVKVTQSSRYLVKRTGEKVFLECVQDMDHENMFWYRQDPGLGLRLIYFSYDVKMKEKGDIPEGYSVSREKKERFSLILESASTNQTSMYLCASSLLLAGAGEQYFGPGTRLTVT.

The V call is TRBV5-4, the J call TRBJ2-7, with D unclear. Between the trimmed V and J ends, which lost 4 bases and 1 base, there was a span of 9 bases. CDR1 SGHNT and CDR2 YYREEE come from the germline V gene (reference sequence). CDR3 length: 13 residues. Here the CDR3 reads CASSQDGSYEQYF. CDR3 sequence (DNA): TGTGCCAGCAGCCAGGACGGTTCCTACGAGCAGTACTTC.

A note on this clone: The sample contains more than one DNA sequence encoding this CDR3. The chain combines TRBV7-9 with TRBJ1-1, with 7 bases that match TRBD1. This CDR3 region has 14 residues. V was clipped by 1 base and J by 3 bases; unmatched bases: 2. Germline V CDR1 and CDR2: SEHNR, FQNEAQ (reference sequence). For the CDR3, the DNA is TGTGCCAGCAGCTTAGGCCAGGGGGACACTGAAGCTTTCTTT. Its protein is CASSLGQGDTEAFF.

This chain joins TRBV15 and TRBJ2-7, with 8 bases identical to TRBD1. This CDR3 is built from 16 residues. Germline V gene sequence: CDR1 LNHNV, CDR2 YYDKDF (reference sequence). V lost 5 bases and J lost 0; bases outside the gene matches: 9. The CDR3 DNA sequence: TGTGCCACCAGCGGGGGGACAGGCAAGAGCTCCTACGAGCAGTACTTC. As protein: CATSGGTGKSSYEQYF.

V and J are TRBV11-2 and TRBJ2-3; either TRBD1 or TRBD2 may fit D (6 bases each). The V gene lost 3 bases and the J gene lost 1 base, with 14 bases spanning the gap. This CDR3 spans 16 amino acids. Germline CDR1 is SGHAT and CDR2 is FQNNGV. Here the CDR3 reads CASSFRGRGGTDTQYF. For the CDR3, the DNA is TGTGCCAGCAGCTTTAGGGGAAGGGGGGGCACAGATACGCAGTATTTT.

The chain has TRBV27 and TRBJ2-7; D may be TRBD1 (6 bases). Germline V CDR1 and CDR2: MNHEY, SMNVEV (reference sequence). V dropped 3 bases and J dropped 3 bases, with 9 bases sitting between them. CDR3 length: 13 residues. This CDR3 is CASSFGQNYEQYF. The CDR3 nucleotides are TGTGCCAGCAGTTTTGGACAGAACTACGAGCAGTACTTC.

In this sample, this clone turned up once. The V gene is TRBV15, the J gene TRBJ2-7, with a tentative D call TRBD2 (5 bases). V shed 1 base and J shed 3 bases, with 13 bases lying between them. This CDR3 region has 15 residues. Germline V gene data show CDR1 as LNHNV and CDR2 as YYDKDF (reference sequence). The CDR3 here is CATSRGGLDLYEQYF. As DNA, the CDR3 is TGTGCCACCAGCAGAGGAGGACTCGACCTCTACGAGCAGTACTTC.

This clone was seen a handful of times. The chain is built from TRBV29-1 and TRBJ2-7; TRBD2 matches at 9 bases. The trim removed 3 bases at V and 3 bases at J, leaving 6 bases unmatched. CDR3 length: 14 amino acids. Germline lookup yields CDR1 SQVTM and CDR2 ANQGSEA. The CDR3 region has the DNA TGCAGCGTTGAGGTAGCGGGAGCCCTCTACGAGCAGTACTTC. Residues: CSVEVAGALYEQYF.

The chain is built from TRBV19 and TRBJ1-5; D is possibly TRBD1 (6 bases). With 5 bases removed from V and 9 bases from J, the gap between germline ends came to 20 bases. Germline-derived CDR1 and CDR2 are LNHDA and SQIVND (reference sequence). CDR3 length: 15 amino acids. The CDR3 DNA reads TGTGCCAGTAGTCTTATCGGGGGCAGCTCAGGGCCCCAGCATTTT. As protein: CASSLIGGSSGPQHF. The full variable domain, with the rest looked up from reference TRBV19 and TRBJ1-5, is DGGITQSPKYLFRKEGQNVTLSCEQNLNHDAMYWYRQDPGQGLRLIYYSQIVNDFQKGDIAEGYSVSREKKESFPLTVTSAQKNPTAFYLCASSLIGGSSGPQHFGDGTRLSIL.

The CDR3 coding sequence is TGTGCCAGCGGGGACAGGGTCTATGGCTACACCTTC. This encodes CASGDRVYGYTF. V gene TRBV6-6 combines with J gene TRBJ1-2; 9 positions match TRBD1. CDR3 size: 12 residues. V dropped 8 bases and J dropped 4; count of bases not matched to a gene: 2. CDR1 MNHNY and CDR2 SVGAGI come from the germline V gene (reference sequence).

As concerns this clone: The same CDR3 arises from other DNA sequences in this sample as well. The chain carries TRBV19 and TRBJ2-7, with D perhaps assigned TRBD1 or TRBD2 (6 bases each). This CDR3 has 13 amino acids. The V and J ends lost 5 bases and 4 bases respectively, with 12 bases between them. The germline gives CDR1 LNHDA, CDR2 SQIVND (reference sequence). CDR3 nucleotide sequence: TGTGCCAGTAGTCCGGGGGCAGGGTACGAGCAGTACTTC. As protein: CASSPGAGYEQYF. The variable domain in full, with the rest retrieved from reference TRBV19 and TRBJ2-7, is DGGITQSPKYLFRKEGQNVTLSCEQNLNHDAMYWYRQDPGQGLRLIYYSQIVNDFQKGDIAEGYSVSREKKESFPLTVTSAQKNPTAFYLCASSPGAGYEQYFGPGTRLTVT.